A single sample is the source of the 7 T cell receptor beta chains below, sequenced in a study of shared clonotypes between healthy human individuals. Profiled with immunoSEQ multiplex PCR; TCRdb holds only in-frame clones, not every one. The repertoire holds hundreds of thousands of clones, more than 70% seen once, with roughly 1.9% in the top ten. The specimen was memory CD4+ T cells sorted from blood. Indicated subset: CD45RA-negative fraction. The receptor source for this set is a woman aged 30 to 39 in good health.

This chain connects TRBV18 to TRBJ2-5; 10 bases map to TRBD2. Germline V gene lookup returns CDR1 KGHSH and CDR2 LQKENI. The CDR3 is 16 residues long. Germline trimming cut 5 bases from V and 1 base from J; bases unmatched to any gene: 7. CDR3: CASSSGLAAVQETQYF. The CDR3 region has the DNA TGTGCCAGCTCATCAGGACTAGCGGCAGTCCAAGAGACCCAGTACTTC.

This clone was found a few times. The chain is built from TRBV30 and TRBJ2-3; no clear D gene. The CDR3 is made up of 11 amino acids. CDR1 and CDR2 (germline): GTSNPN, SVGIG (reference sequence). Trimming removed 3 bases from V and 3 bases from J, with 4 bases in between. The CDR3 spells CAWRLTDTQYF. CDR3 bases: TGTGCCTGGAGATTGACAGATACGCAGTATTTT.

This clone was counted between two and nine times. This chain links TRBV5-6 with TRBJ2-5; D remains ambiguous. V lost 0 bases and J 3 bases, leaving 6 bases between the germline ends. Germline loops: CDR1 SGHDT, CDR2 YYEEEE. CDR3 length: 13 residues. CDR3 DNA sequence: TGTGCCAGCAGCTTGGACGAGAAAGAGACCCAGTACTTC. It specifies CASSLDEKETQYF.

In this sample, this clone turned up once. This chain links TRBV14 with TRBJ2-1; D not certain. V was pared by 1 base and J by 8 bases, with 12 bases between. Germline CDR1 SGHDN, CDR2 FVKESK. The length of the CDR3 is 14 residues. The CDR3 sequence: CASSQVAPSHEQFF. DNA for the CDR3: TGTGCCAGCAGCCAAGTGGCGCCCAGCCATGAGCAGTTCTTC.

The chain couples TRBV6-1 to TRBJ1-4, with a weak D call TRBD1 (5 bases). The CDR3 spans 14 residues. The germline V gene encodes CDR1 MNHNS and CDR2 SASEGT. V lost 7 bases and J 2 bases, leaving 11 bases between the germline ends. CDR3 DNA sequence: TGTGCCAGCACCCGGACACTTACTAATGAAAAACTGTTTTTT. Translated, it gives CASTRTLTNEKLFF.

The rearrangement uses TRBV18 and TRBJ1-2; TRBD1 is a possible D gene (6 bases). The length of the CDR3 is 15 residues. CDR1 is KGHSH, CDR2 LQKENI, per germline. Between the trimmed V and J ends, which lost 3 bases and 4 bases, there was a span of 15 bases. The CDR3 sequence is CASSPGQGMVYGYTF. DNA for the CDR3: TGTGCCAGCTCACCGGGGCAGGGGATGGTCTATGGCTACACCTTC.

This chain uses TRBV2 with TRBJ2-1; D remains ambiguous. The CDR3 has 14 amino acids. Germline V gives CDR1 SNHLY, CDR2 FYNNEI. Trimming shortened V by 7 bases and J by 0 bases, and 10 bases separated the two germline ends. The CDR3 region is CASTGSSSYNEQFF. DNA for the CDR3: TGTGCCAGCACGGGTAGTAGCTCCTACAATGAGCAGTTCTTC.